The source of this TCR beta chain is a study of cytomegalovirus exposure and HLA in healthy donors. Study-wide points: The authors reported that TCR beta sequences could predict HLA-A and HLA-B alleles. These predictions were accurate for most subjects in the first cohort. A previous analysis found most TCR beta V segments productive roughly 90% or roughly 30% of the time. Later on, an analysis tied 18,000 or so TCR beta sequences to HLA alleles at 0.05 false discovery rate. 87-base-pair reads could not separate some V segments, including TRBV6-2 and TRBV6-3.

For this clone: Its antigen is not known.

Trimming took off 0 bases at V and 5 bases at J, with 15 bases between the two ends. The CDR3 sequence is 16 residues long. The germline V gene encodes CDR1 SGDLS and CDR2 YYNGEE. Use of 60 Vbeta and 13 Jbeta primers characterized the PCR. Assay used: immunoSEQ multiplex PCR; TCRdb lists only in-frame clones, some missing. The data contain around 75,000 clones, about 84% of them singletons. Sequences were obtained from PBMCs. The chain joins TRBV9 to TRBJ2-1, with a possible D match to TRBD2 (5 bases). The receptor was derived from a man between 40 and 49 years old in good health and CMV-seronegative. The CDR3 coding sequence is TGTGCCAGCAGCGTAGAAGCCCCTAGCTTCAACAATGAGCAGTTCTTC. It encodes CASSVEAPSFNNEQFF.